Listed here are 22 T cell receptor beta chains from one sample, sequenced in a study of cytomegalovirus exposure and HLA in healthy donors. Researchers ran the PCR with 60 Vbeta and 13 Jbeta primers. Produced via immunoSEQ multiplex PCR; TCRdb's table is partial and in-frame only. The table has 90,000 to 120,000 clones, more than 70% seen once; the top ten hold roughly 2.3%. Material for sequencing was PBMCs. Receptors were obtained from a man between 18 and 29 years old in good health and CMV-seronegative.

This clone was picked up a small number of times. The chain carries TRBV6-1 and TRBJ1-1, with D maybe TRBD1 (5 bases). This CDR3 is 14 amino acids long. V lost 2 bases and J lost 4, with 11 bases in between. Germline assignment: CDR1 MNHNS and CDR2 SASEGT. The CDR3 protein is CASSERTPFTEAFF. Written as DNA, the CDR3 is TGTGCCAGCAGTGAACGGACACCATTCACTGAAGCTTTCTTT.

The genes are TRBV5-1 and TRBJ1-3, with D maybe TRBD1 (5 bases). There are 14 residues in the CDR3. V shed 0 bases and J shed 4 bases, with 8 bases lying between them. Germline CDR1 and CDR2: SGHRS and YFSETQ. CDR3 sequence reads: CASSLVGQGNTIYF. CDR3 bases: TGCGCCAGCAGCTTGGTCGGACAAGGAAACACCATATATTTT.

J is TRBJ1-2 and V is TRBV5-4; D gene unclear. This CDR3 has 13 amino acids. Per germline, CDR1 SGHNT and CDR2 YYREEE (reference sequence). V gave up 0 bases and J gave up 2 bases, with 5 bases separating them. The CDR3 nucleotides are TGTGCCAGCAGCTTGGACGGGAACTATGGCTACACCTTC. Protein sequence: CASSLDGNYGYTF.

This clone has a handful of counts. The chain has TRBV6-4 and TRBJ1-3; the D is unclear. The CDR3 runs 14 residues. Per the germline V gene, CDR1 is MRHNA and CDR2 is SNTAGT. V was pared by 8 bases and J by 0 bases, with 11 bases between. CDR3 region: CASAGGLSGNTIYF. CDR3 nucleotides: TGTGCCAGCGCCGGCGGCCTCTCTGGAAACACCATATATTTT.

V usage is TRBV11-2 and J usage is TRBJ2-7, with 9 bases fitting TRBD1. The CDR3 runs 15 residues. J gave up 6 bases and V 0 bases, and 6 bases lay outside the gene matches. Germline assignment: CDR1 SGHAT and CDR2 FQNNGV. In DNA form, the CDR3 reads TGTGCCAGCAGCTTAGAAGTGGGACAGGGTTCCGAGCAGTACTTC. Protein sequence: CASSLEVGQGSEQYF.

The chain is built from TRBV9 and TRBJ2-3; D may be TRBD2 (5 bases). The CDR3 loop spans 15 amino acids. The germline V gene encodes CDR1 SGDLS and CDR2 YYNGEE. Trimming left V 0 bases short and J 4 bases short, with 12 bases between. CDR3 residues: CASSVGGGGADTQYF. The CDR3 bases are TGTGCCAGCAGCGTAGGGGGTGGAGGTGCAGATACGCAGTATTTT.

The rearrangement joins TRBV4-1 to TRBJ2-7; D is uncertain. Germline values: CDR1 MGHRA, CDR2 YSYEKL. V dropped 0 bases and J dropped 3 bases, with 12 bases sitting between them. The CDR3 sequence is 15 residues long. In DNA, the CDR3 is TGCGCCAGCAGCCAAGATCTAGGTTTCCTCTACGAGCAGTACTTC. Its translation: CASSQDLGFLYEQYF.

The gene calls are TRBV7-6 and TRBJ1-3, with a weak D call TRBD1 (5 bases). Germline lookup yields CDR1 SGHVS and CDR2 FNYEAQ. V lost 5 bases to trimming and J lost 4 bases, with 9 bases between them. This CDR3 comprises 13 residues. Here the CDR3 reads CASSAGRGNTIYF. For the CDR3, the DNA is TGTGCCAGCAGCGCAGGGAGGGGAAACACCATATATTTT.

The chain links TRBV5-4 to TRBJ2-1; TRBD1 agrees at 9 bases. CDR3 length: 14 amino acids. In germline, CDR1 is SGHNT, CDR2 YYREEE (reference sequence). Losses at the gene ends were 5 bases for V and 9 bases for J; bases not matched to a gene: 9. The CDR3 bases are TGTGCCAGCAGGGCTAGGGACAGGGTCGGTGAGCAGTTCTTC. It codes for CASRARDRVGEQFF.

As for this clone: One end of the junction varies from germline; a read error may be responsible. The chain links TRBV7-9 to TRBJ2-1; D may be TRBD1 (5 bases). The CDR3 covers 12 residues. Germline V gives CDR1 SEHNR, CDR2 FQNEAQ (reference sequence). CDR3 sequence: CSSMTESGEQFF. Here the CDR3 DNA reads TGTTCCAGCATGACAGAGTCTGGTGAGCAGTTCTTC.

This clone has ten or more counts. The gene calls are TRBV4-3 and TRBJ2-1; perhaps TRBD2 as D (5 bases). Germline V gives CDR1 LGHNA, CDR2 YSLEER. The length of the CDR3 is 15 residues. V gave up 0 bases and J gave up 8 bases, with 14 bases separating them. As DNA, the CDR3 is TGCGCCAGCAGCCAAGATCTGCAGGTGAGGGATGAGCAGTTCTTC. As protein: CASSQDLQVRDEQFF.

This chain joins TRBV6-5 and TRBJ2-3; 8 positions agree with TRBD2. Germline lookup yields CDR1 MNHEY and CDR2 SVGAGI. V lost 6 bases to trimming and J lost 10 bases; unmatched junction nucleotides: 6. CDR3 length equals 12 residues. CDR3 in amino acids: CASSNLGGAQYF. Here the CDR3 DNA reads TGTGCCAGCAGCAATCTCGGGGGGGCGCAGTATTTT.

This chain links TRBV7-8 with TRBJ2-5; a possible D gene is TRBD1 (6 bases). Germline V CDR1 and CDR2: SGHVS, FQNEAQ. V was shortened by 5 bases and J by 1 base, with 8 bases between the two germline ends. The CDR3 has 13 residues. This CDR3 is CASSRTVQETQYF. In nucleotides, the CDR3 is TGTGCCAGCAGCCGGACAGTCCAAGAGACCCAGTACTTC.

The gene calls are TRBV7-9 and TRBJ1-1, with D possibly being TRBD1 (6 bases). CDR1 and CDR2 (germline): SEHNR, FQNEAQ (reference sequence). The CDR3 runs 14 residues. Trimming removed 4 bases at V and 1 base at J, with 10 bases between. The CDR3 region is CASSSQQGNTEAFF. The CDR3, as DNA: TGTGCCAGCAGCTCCCAACAGGGGAACACTGAAGCTTTCTTT. Full variable domain (remainder filled in from reference TRBV7-9 and TRBJ1-1): DTGVSQNPRHKITKRGQNVTFRCDPISEHNRLYWYRQTLGQGPEFLTYFQNEAQLEKSRLLSDRFSAERPKGSFSTLEIQRTEQGDSAMYLCASSSQQGNTEAFFGQGTRLTVV.

V gene TRBV7-8 combines with J gene TRBJ2-7, with a weak D call TRBD1 (6 bases). Germline-derived CDR1 and CDR2 are SGHVS and FQNEAQ. Between the trimmed V and J ends, which lost 0 bases and 3 bases, there was a span of 18 bases. The CDR3 contains 17 residues. The CDR3 spells CASSLAGSGAKYYEQYF. CDR3 DNA sequence: TGTGCCAGCAGCTTAGCGGGGTCAGGGGCGAAATACTACGAGCAGTACTTC. Full variable domain (rest looked up from reference TRBV7-8 and TRBJ2-7): GAGVSQSPRYKVAKRGQDVALRCDPISGHVSLFWYQQALGQGPEFLTYFQNEAQLDKSGLPSDRFFAERPEGSVSTLKIQRTQQEDSAVYLCASSLAGSGAKYYEQYFGPGTRLTVT.

The chain recombines TRBV4-2 with TRBJ1-4; TRBD1 is a possible D gene (5 bases). The length of the CDR3 is 15 residues. V dropped 0 bases and J dropped 0 bases, with 5 bases sitting between them. Per the germline V gene, CDR1 is LGHNA and CDR2 is YNFKEQ. The CDR3 bases are TGTGCCAGCAGCCAAGAACAGGCAACTAATGAAAAACTGTTTTTT. Residues: CASSQEQATNEKLFF.

The rearrangement joins TRBV7-9 to TRBJ1-5; a weak D match, TRBD1 (5 bases). This CDR3 region has 16 residues. V was cut by 2 bases and J by 5 bases, with 16 bases left in between. Germline CDR1 SEHNR, CDR2 FQNEAQ (reference sequence). The CDR3 loop is CASSLFTGVGHQPQHF. The CDR3 region has the DNA TGTGCCAGCAGCTTATTTACGGGGGTTGGGCATCAGCCCCAGCATTTT.

Turning to this clone: At the DNA level, this CDR3 is encoded by other sequences in the same sample as well. This chain uses TRBV4-2 with TRBJ2-3, with TRBD2 matching over 10 bases. The CDR3 contains 17 residues. Germline values: CDR1 LGHNA, CDR2 YNFKEQ. The junction had 7 bases not matched to a gene; V was cut back by 1 base and J by 3 bases. CDR3 amino acids: CASSQVKAGGPTDTQYF. As DNA, the CDR3 is TGTGCCAGCAGCCAAGTAAAAGCGGGGGGGCCGACAGATACGCAGTATTTT.

The chain recombines TRBV6-6 with TRBJ2-5; D is ambiguous. V dropped 0 bases and J dropped 7 bases, with 3 bases sitting between them. The CDR3 length is 11 residues. The germline gives CDR1 MNHNY, CDR2 SVGAGI (reference sequence). Here the CDR3 reads CASSYSGTQYF. CDR3 DNA sequence: TGTGCCAGCAGTTACTCCGGGACCCAGTACTTC.

Remarks on this clone: Its ends do not fully match the called genes, so a read error is possible. The chain links TRBV7-7 to TRBJ1-3; D unclear. This CDR3 contains 17 residues. Germline CDR1 SSHAT, CDR2 FNYEAQ (reference sequence). CDR3 DNA: TGTGCTAGCAGCTTAAGGACTACTAGGGAATCAGGAAACACCATATATTTT. Protein product: CASSLRTTRESGNTIYF.

The sample holds one count of this clone. The chain joins TRBV7-8 to TRBJ1-2; D is possibly TRBD1 (5 bases). V was clipped by 5 bases and J by 7 bases, with 26 bases between them. The germline gives CDR1 SGHVS, CDR2 FQNEAQ. This CDR3 spans 17 amino acids. The CDR3 nucleotides read TGTGCCAGCAGCCCAACACCCATCGCAGGGCCCGGGCCTGGCTACACCTTC. Protein sequence: CASSPTPIAGPGPGYTF.

This clone was recorded only once. The chain uses TRBV2 and TRBJ2-7, with 7 bases aligning to TRBD1. The ends lost 6 bases at V and 0 bases at J; junction bases unmatched: 14. The CDR3 runs 17 residues. Per the germline V gene, CDR1 is SNHLY and CDR2 is FYNNEI. The CDR3 bases are TGTGCCAGCAGGGCCCCTGAGGGGGCGTTAAGCTCCTACGAGCAGTACTTC. Amino acid sequence: CASRAPEGALSSYEQYF.